This T cell receptor (beta chain) was identified in a study of neurological immune-mediated disorders. Study-wide results and limits: HTLV-1-associated myelopathy had the most TCR clonal expansion, whereas multiple sclerosis had the least (lower than in healthy controls). Expanded clones shared no CDR3 amino acid sequences across subjects, suggesting private repertoires in all groups.

Synthesis of cDNA was performed by 5'RACE using 10-nucleotide random UMIs. TCRdb re-derived calls from the 5' RACE reads in MiXCR, one entry per CDR3 protein. The sample carries over 45,000 distinct CDR3 sequences, about 25% recorded once. This clonotype was detected many times. Antigen unknown. Germline assignment: CDR1 SGHRS and CDR2 YFSETQ. There are 17 residues in the CDR3. V was cut by 1 base and J by 0 bases, with 15 bases left in between. This TCR came from a woman in her 70s in good health. The sequenced sample was PBMCs. V is TRBV5-1 and J is TRBJ2-3; possible D gene TRBD2, 6 bases. The CDR3 spells CASSLTRDSDSTDTQYF. In DNA, the CDR3 is TGCGCCAGCAGCTTGACCCGGGACTCAGATAGCACAGATACGCAGTATTTT.